The 12 T cell receptor beta chains given below trace back to one sample, sequenced in a study of naive and memory T cell subsets. Two oligonucleotides, mixed equimolar, formed the beta constant-region primer covering TRBC1 and TRBC2. Nested alpha and beta constant-region primers with the SP2 primer drove four PCR rounds on ligated cDNA. TCRdb re-analysed the UMI-ligation and nested PCR reads in MiXCR, keeping a single row per CDR3 protein. The sample contains some 83,000 distinct CDR3 sequences, over 8.5% of which appear only once. The source material was naive CD8+ T cells from blood. The receptor source for this set is a human donor in good health.

This clonotype was counted between two and nine times. The chain links TRBV12-3 or TRBV12-4 to TRBJ2-7; 7 nucleotides align to TRBD1. This CDR3 spans 16 amino acids. V dropped 5 bases and J dropped 12; count of bases not matched to a gene: 22. The CDR3 DNA reads as TGTGCCAGCAGTACCCCGGGATCGGACAGGCCCACCATCCGGTACTTC. This gives the protein CASSTPGSDRPTIRYF.

The chain has TRBV6-1 and TRBJ1-5; D is perhaps TRBD1 (6 bases). Trimming took off 6 bases at V and 1 base at J, with 16 bases between the two ends. Germline-derived CDR1 and CDR2 are MNHNS and SASEGT. The CDR3 covers 16 residues. The DNA for the CDR3 is TGTGCCAGCAGAGAGGACAGTTGGTCCAGCAATCAGCCCCAGCATTTT. This translates into CASREDSWSSNQPQHF.

This clonotype has more than one count but fewer than ten. The chain carries TRBV12-3 or TRBV12-4 and TRBJ1-1; tentative D call: TRBD1 (6 bases). This CDR3 spans 14 amino acids. With 5 bases removed from V and 4 bases from J, the gap between germline ends came to 14 bases. DNA for the CDR3: TGTGCCAGCAGTGGGGGCGGAGGGGTCACTGAAGCTTTCTTT. As protein: CASSGGGGVTEAFF.

This clonotype appeared a few times. V usage is TRBV27 and J usage is TRBJ2-5; 7 bases fit TRBD2. V lost 2 bases to trimming and J lost 6 bases; unmatched junction nucleotides: 9. The germline V gene encodes CDR1 MNHEY and CDR2 SMNVEV (reference sequence). This CDR3 has 15 residues. CDR3 bases: TGTGCCAGCAGTTTAGGGAGGGAGGGCCTTAAGACCCAGTACTTC. This gives the protein CASSLGREGLKTQYF.

The rearrangement links TRBV6-2 or TRBV6-3 to TRBJ2-7; 13 bases match TRBD2. V trimming: 6 bases; J trimming: 4 bases; junction bases outside the gene matches: 6. The CDR3 loop spans 15 amino acids. Per the germline V gene, CDR1 is MNHEY and CDR2 is SVGEGT. The CDR3 DNA is TGTGCCAGCAGGGGAGGACTAGCGGGAGTGTACGAGCAGTACTTC. Protein: CASRGGLAGVYEQYF.

This chain joins TRBV20-1 and TRBJ2-1; either TRBD1 or TRBD2 may supply D (5 bases each). The ends were cut back, 0 bases at V and 10 bases at J, with 16 bases in the middle. This CDR3 comprises 14 residues. Germline V gene lookup returns CDR1 DFQATT and CDR2 SNEGSKA (reference sequence). The CDR3 DNA reads TGCAGTGCTAGAGAGGGACGGGAACCCAAGGAGCAGTTCTTC. Translated: CSAREGREPKEQFF.

This clonotype was seen ten or more times. The rearrangement links TRBV29-1 to TRBJ1-1; D is perhaps TRBD1 (6 bases). V lost 1 base, J lost 5 bases, and 11 bases lay in between. Germline loops: CDR1 SQVTM, CDR2 ANQGSEA. The CDR3 runs 13 residues. CDR3 DNA: TGCAGCGTTGAAGGGGGGCTGGGTACTGAAGCTTTCTTT. It specifies CSVEGGLGTEAFF.

This clonotype has just a few counts. The gene calls are TRBV12-3 or TRBV12-4 and TRBJ2-7; D is tentatively TRBD1 or TRBD2 (7 bases each). The CDR3 loop spans 15 amino acids. V dropped 6 bases and J dropped 0 bases, with 15 bases sitting between them. CDR3 region: CASSPTGEGSYEQYF. The CDR3 DNA reads as TGTGCCAGCAGCCCCACAGGGGAGGGCTCCTACGAGCAGTACTTC.

J is TRBJ2-6 and V is TRBV6-2 or TRBV6-3; D is undetermined. The CDR3 spans 16 residues. Deletions cut 2 bases from V and 1 base from J, with 9 bases between. The V gene's germline CDR1 is MNHEY and CDR2 SVGEGT. The CDR3 nucleotides read TGTGCCAGCAGTTACCTGGCCGGGTCTGGGGCCAACGTCCTGACTTTC. Amino acid sequence: CASSYLAGSGANVLTF.

V usage is TRBV4-1 and J usage is TRBJ2-5; 10 nucleotides agree with TRBD2. Germline CDR1 reads MGHRA; CDR2 reads YSYEKL. V lost 4 bases and J lost 2; bases outside the gene matches: 10. The CDR3 contains 17 residues. The CDR3, as DNA: TGCGCCAGCAGCCGACGCCCGACTAGCGGGCGGCAAGAGACCCAGTACTTC. It encodes CASSRRPTSGRQETQYF.

The chain recombines TRBV10-3 with TRBJ2-7; 7 bases fit TRBD1. This CDR3 has 15 amino acids. Germline CDR1 reads ENHRY; CDR2 reads SYGVKD. The J segment lost 2 bases and the V segment lost 4 bases, leaving 8 bases of the junction unmatched. This chain's CDR3 is CAISVAQGLAYEQYF. In DNA, the CDR3 is TGTGCCATCAGTGTAGCACAGGGGCTCGCCTACGAGCAGTACTTC.

This clonotype was recorded a few times. The rearrangement joins TRBV18 to TRBJ1-1, with D possibly being TRBD1 (6 bases). The germline CDR1 and CDR2 sequences are KGHSH and LQKENI. V gave up 3 bases and J gave up 1 base, with 12 bases separating them. There are 15 residues in the CDR3. CDR3 in amino acids: CASSPGAGQNTEAFF. In DNA form, the CDR3 reads TGTGCCAGCTCACCGGGAGCGGGACAGAACACTGAAGCTTTCTTT.